This T cell receptor beta chain was sequenced during a study of blood T cell repertoires in COVID-19. Overall study: Spain, Italy and the United States supplied samples that represented acute and convalescent COVID-19. T cells, B-cell-depleted T cells, or PBMCs provided the cDNA or gDNA that served as material.

As handled by the study authors: Reference gene primers were amplified, and this amplification served to estimate nucleated cell counts. Clones were read by immunoSEQ multiplex PCR, and TCRdb kept only the in-frame ones, dropping some. V, J and clone size are taken as reported in that table, and D and trimming were inferred from the DNA itself. The sample has about 270,000 clones; around nine tenths are singletons. V gave up 4 bases and J gave up 7 bases, with 16 bases separating them. Germline lookup yields CDR1 KGHSH and CDR2 LQKENI. CDR3 length: 15 residues. This chain connects TRBV18 to TRBJ2-2; D may be TRBD1 (6 bases). The receptor's source is a man aged 35 to 55 with active or convalescent COVID-19. Sequencing was performed on peripheral blood. As DNA, the CDR3 is TGTGCCAGCTCACGGTCCCAGGGGAGTATCGGGGAGCTGTTTTTT. Encoded protein: CASSRSQGSIGELFF.